The subject of this entry is one T cell receptor beta chain. The library targeted TCRbeta and was prepared with unique molecular identifiers. TCRdb processed the PCR reads anew with MiXCR; each CDR3 protein has one entry. The repertoire holds about 610,000 distinct CDR3 sequences, over 9.5% seen once, with around 4% in the top ten. The germline CDR1 and CDR2 sequences are DFQATT and SNEGSKA (reference sequence). Deletions cut 5 bases from V and 2 bases from J, with 16 bases between. The CDR3 is 14 amino acids. The sample comes from a study of T-cell reconstitution after alpha-beta-depleted transplantation in children.

This receptor was obtained from a human donor who donated a stem cell graft to a child with acute myeloid leukemia. The chain has TRBV20-1 and TRBJ2-7; the D gene could be TRBD1 or TRBD2 (6 bases each). The sequenced sample was PBMCs from the stem cell graft donor, obtained from the stem cell graft. The chain's CDR3 is CSAPPRGETYEQYF. DNA of the CDR3: TGCAGTGCTCCCCCAAGGGGGGAAACCTACGAGCAGTACTTC.